Listed below are T cell receptor beta chains from one sample, sequenced in a study of shared clonotypes between healthy human individuals. Assay used: immunoSEQ multiplex PCR; TCRdb lists only in-frame clones, some missing. There are hundreds of thousands of clones in the sample; more than 70% occur only once, and around 1.8% lies in the top ten. Sequenced sample: memory CD4+ T cells sorted from blood. These receptors were taken from a woman under 40 in good health. The CDR3 runs from the conserved cysteine through the conserved F or W. A D gene is named only where the DNA matches it firmly. For some rows the clone size is stated as once, few or many, or as a class when expanded; others skip it.

d_gene: NA
j_gene: TRBJ2-7
v_gene: TRBV2
abundance: NA
CDR3nt: TGTGCCAGCAGTGCGATAAATTCCTACGAGCAGTACTTC
CDR3aa: CASSAINSYEQYF

d_gene: TRBD1
j_gene: TRBJ2-3
v_gene: TRBV5-1
abundance: NA
CDR3nt: TGCGCCAGCAGCTTCCGGGACAGGAACACAGATACGCAGTATTTT
CDR3aa: CASSFRDRNTDTQYF

d_gene: TRBD1
j_gene: TRBJ2-7
v_gene: TRBV2
abundance: NA
CDR3nt: TGTGCCAGCAGTGGGGACAGTCCTCCCTACGAGCAGTACTTC
CDR3aa: CASSGDSPPYEQYF

d_gene: TRBD2
j_gene: TRBJ2-1
v_gene: TRBV11-2
abundance: NA
CDR3nt: TGTGCCAGCAGACATCAAACGGGAGGGCAGTACAATGAGCAGTTCTTC
CDR3aa: CASRHQTGGQYNEQFF

d_gene: TRBD2
j_gene: TRBJ2-2
v_gene: TRBV7-8
abundance: NA
CDR3nt: TGTGCCAGCAGCCCCATGGGAACTAGCGGACTCACCGGGGAGCTGTTTTTT
CDR3aa: CASSPMGTSGLTGELFF

d_gene: TRBD2
j_gene: TRBJ2-7
v_gene: TRBV6-5
abundance: many
CDR3nt: TGTGCCAGCAGTTCCGGACTAGGCACCTACGAGCAGTACTTC
CDR3aa: CASSSGLGTYEQYF

d_gene: NA
j_gene: TRBJ1-4
v_gene: TRBV27
abundance: once
CDR3nt: TGTGCCAGCAGCCGAATGGGGCAGGAACACGAAAAACTGTTTTTT
CDR3aa: CASSRMGQEHEKLFF

d_gene: NA
j_gene: TRBJ2-1
v_gene: TRBV5-4
abundance: NA
CDR3nt: TGTGCCAGCAGCTTGGAGGGGCTCCACTCCTACAATGAGCAGTTCTTC
CDR3aa: CASSLEGLHSYNEQFF

d_gene: NA
j_gene: TRBJ1-1
v_gene: TRBV30
abundance: NA
CDR3nt: TGTGCCGGGGGGGGTTTTCCCGAAGCTTTCTTT
CDR3aa: CAGGGFPEAFF

d_gene: TRBD2
j_gene: TRBJ2-1
v_gene: TRBV2
abundance: few
CDR3nt: TGTGCCAGCAGGGCTCGACTAGCTTCTAACAATGAGCAGTTCTTC
CDR3aa: CASRARLASNNEQFF

d_gene: TRBD1
j_gene: TRBJ2-1
v_gene: TRBV11-2
abundance: NA
CDR3nt: TGTGCCAGCAGCTTAGATCCAGTATTGACAGGGGTTGATGAGCAGTTCTTC
CDR3aa: CASSLDPVLTGVDEQFF

d_gene: NA
j_gene: TRBJ1-5
v_gene: TRBV2
abundance: NA
CDR3nt: TGTGCCAGCAGTTCTCGCCAGGGAAACCAGCCCCAGCATTTT
CDR3aa: CASSSRQGNQPQHF

d_gene: TRBD1
j_gene: TRBJ1-4
v_gene: TRBV30
abundance: NA
CDR3nt: TGTGCCTGGAACCCGGGACAGGGGAATGAAAAACTGTTTTTT
CDR3aa: CAWNPGQGNEKLFF

d_gene: NA
j_gene: TRBJ2-1
v_gene: TRBV19
abundance: few
CDR3nt: TGTGCCAGTAGACACGGGACCGACTACCTTATCAATGAGCAGTTCTTC
CDR3aa: CASRHGTDYLINEQFF

d_gene: NA
j_gene: TRBJ2-3
v_gene: TRBV11-2
abundance: NA
CDR3nt: TGTGCCAGCAGTCGAGTGGGGAGCACAGATACGCAGTATTTT
CDR3aa: CASSRVGSTDTQYF

d_gene: NA
j_gene: TRBJ2-7
v_gene: TRBV29-1
abundance: NA
CDR3nt: TGCAGCGTTGAAGAGAAGGGGGTTCAGTACTTC
CDR3aa: CSVEEKGVQYF

d_gene: TRBD1
j_gene: TRBJ2-2
v_gene: TRBV28
abundance: NA
CDR3nt: TGTGCCAGCAGTTCTTGGACAGGGGACGACGGGGAGCTGTTTTTT
CDR3aa: CASSSWTGDDGELFF

d_gene: TRBD2
j_gene: TRBJ2-1
v_gene: TRBV9
abundance: many
CDR3nt: TGTGCCAGCAGCCGAACCGGGACTAGCGTACGTAGCTCCTACAATGAGCAGTTCTTC
CDR3aa: CASSRTGTSVRSSYNEQFF

d_gene: NA
j_gene: TRBJ2-2
v_gene: TRBV2
abundance: NA
CDR3nt: TGTGCCAGCAGTGAAGCGGCGGGACACGCCGGGGAGCTGTTTTTT
CDR3aa: CASSEAAGHAGELFF

d_gene: TRBD1
j_gene: TRBJ2-3
v_gene: TRBV2
abundance: NA
CDR3nt: TGTGCCAGCAGGGAGGTGGGGACAGGGGCTGCAGATACGCAGTATTTT
CDR3aa: CASREVGTGAADTQYF

d_gene: TRBD1
j_gene: TRBJ1-5
v_gene: TRBV4-2
abundance: few
CDR3nt: TGTGCCAGCAGCCAAATAGACAGGGACAATCAGCCCCAGCATTTT
CDR3aa: CASSQIDRDNQPQHF

d_gene: NA
j_gene: TRBJ2-5
v_gene: TRBV11-1
abundance: NA
CDR3nt: TGTGCCAGCAGCCGACACGTACAAGAGACCCAGTACTTC
CDR3aa: CASSRHVQETQYF

d_gene: NA
j_gene: TRBJ1-2
v_gene: TRBV5-1
abundance: once
CDR3nt: TGCGCCAGCAGCTTAGAGAGCCAAGGGAGGGGTGGCTACACCTTC
CDR3aa: CASSLESQGRGGYTF

d_gene: NA
j_gene: TRBJ2-1
v_gene: TRBV5-1
abundance: NA
CDR3nt: TGCGCCAGCAGCGATGCTAGCGCGTCCTACAATGAGCAGTTCTTC
CDR3aa: CASSDASASYNEQFF

d_gene: NA
j_gene: TRBJ2-6
v_gene: TRBV5-4
abundance: NA
CDR3nt: TGTGCCAGCAGCCTCCGACTAGTTGGCGGGGCCAACGTCCTGACTTTC
CDR3aa: CASSLRLVGGANVLTF

d_gene: TRBD1
j_gene: TRBJ2-4
v_gene: TRBV29-1
abundance: NA
CDR3nt: TGCAGCGTTGACACGGGACAGGGGGCGCGGAACTTC
CDR3aa: CSVDTGQGARNF

d_gene: NA
j_gene: TRBJ1-2
v_gene: TRBV4-1
abundance: NA
CDR3nt: TGCGCCAGCAGCCAGGGGACCTACCCTTGGGGCTACACCTTC
CDR3aa: CASSQGTYPWGYTF

d_gene: NA
j_gene: TRBJ1-4
v_gene: TRBV28
abundance: NA
CDR3nt: TGTGCCAGCAGTGCCCGCGAAAAACTGTTTTTT
CDR3aa: CASSAREKLFF

d_gene: TRBD1
j_gene: TRBJ1-2
v_gene: TRBV5-1
abundance: NA
CDR3nt: TGCGCCAGCAGCTCCAGACAGGGGAACGATGGCTACACCTTC
CDR3aa: CASSSRQGNDGYTF

d_gene: NA
j_gene: TRBJ1-2
v_gene: TRBV28
abundance: few
CDR3nt: TGTGCCAGCAATGCGGACGTGGGCTACACCTTC
CDR3aa: CASNADVGYTF

d_gene: TRBD2
j_gene: TRBJ2-7
v_gene: TRBV6-6
abundance: NA
CDR3nt: TGTGCCAGCAGTTGGGAACTAGCGGGGCACTACGAGCAGTACTTC
CDR3aa: CASSWELAGHYEQYF

d_gene: NA
j_gene: TRBJ2-7
v_gene: TRBV5-6
abundance: NA
CDR3nt: TGTGCCAGCAGATTATTGGGAGAGGAAGAGCAGTACTTC
CDR3aa: CASRLLGEEEQYF

d_gene: NA
j_gene: TRBJ1-3
v_gene: TRBV28
abundance: NA
CDR3nt: TGTGCCAGCAGTCTACCGACAGGTGGAAACACCATATATTTT
CDR3aa: CASSLPTGGNTIYF

d_gene: NA
j_gene: TRBJ2-3
v_gene: TRBV18
abundance: NA
CDR3nt: TGTGCCAGCTCACTCTCCGGGACAAGGATAGATACAGATACGCAGTATTTT
CDR3aa: CASSLSGTRIDTDTQYF

d_gene: TRBD1
j_gene: TRBJ1-4
v_gene: TRBV28
abundance: NA
CDR3nt: TGTGCCAGCAGTGCGGGGATACCGGGACAGGGGATGACTAATGAAAAACTGTTTTTT
CDR3aa: CASSAGIPGQGMTNEKLFF

d_gene: TRBD2
j_gene: TRBJ2-1
v_gene: TRBV19
abundance: NA
CDR3nt: TGTGCCAGTATTGCGGGAGCCGGGTACAATGAGCAGTTCTTC
CDR3aa: CASIAGAGYNEQFF

d_gene: NA
j_gene: TRBJ1-3
v_gene: TRBV29-1
abundance: NA
CDR3nt: TGCAGCGTTGGTTTGCCTGGAAACACCATATATTTT
CDR3aa: CSVGLPGNTIYF

d_gene: TRBD1
j_gene: TRBJ1-2
v_gene: TRBV5-6
abundance: once
CDR3nt: TGTGCCAGCAGCCAGATGGGACAGATAAACTATGGCTACACCTTC
CDR3aa: CASSQMGQINYGYTF

d_gene: NA
j_gene: TRBJ2-7
v_gene: TRBV10-3
abundance: NA
CDR3nt: TGTGCCTCCAGGGGAGGGGACAGCTCCTACGAGCAGTACTTC
CDR3aa: CASRGGDSSYEQYF

d_gene: NA
j_gene: TRBJ1-1
v_gene: TRBV6-1
abundance: NA
CDR3nt: TGTGCCAGCAGTGGCTACAGGGAGAGGGGCGGTGAAGCTTTCTTT
CDR3aa: CASSGYRERGGEAFF

d_gene: NA
j_gene: TRBJ2-4
v_gene: TRBV2
abundance: few
CDR3nt: TGTGCCAGCAGTCCCCCCTTAAATCTAGCCAAAAACATTCAGTACTTC
CDR3aa: CASSPPLNLAKNIQYF

d_gene: TRBD1
j_gene: TRBJ2-1
v_gene: TRBV7-9
abundance: NA
CDR3nt: TGTGCCGGGGCCGGGACAGGGGGGTATAGTGAGCAGTTCTTC
CDR3aa: CAGAGTGGYSEQFF

d_gene: NA
j_gene: TRBJ1-5
v_gene: TRBV28
abundance: NA
CDR3nt: TGTGCCAGCAGTTTAGCCGCGCGAGGGGGTGGCAATCAGCCCCAGCATTTT
CDR3aa: CASSLAARGGGNQPQHF

d_gene: NA
j_gene: TRBJ1-3
v_gene: TRBV7-2
abundance: NA
CDR3nt: TGTGCCAGCAGCTTGGGGACTCACGGAAACACCATATATTTT
CDR3aa: CASSLGTHGNTIYF

d_gene: NA
j_gene: TRBJ1-2
v_gene: TRBV19
abundance: NA
CDR3nt: TGTGCCAGTAGTCGTCCGGGATCTTATGGCTACACCTTC
CDR3aa: CASSRPGSYGYTF

d_gene: TRBD1
j_gene: TRBJ2-4
v_gene: TRBV28
abundance: NA
CDR3nt: TGTGCCAGCAGTTTCCTTGGACAGGGCCGTTCAGGCATTCAGTACTTC
CDR3aa: CASSFLGQGRSGIQYF

d_gene: NA
j_gene: TRBJ1-5
v_gene: TRBV19
abundance: NA
CDR3nt: TGTGCCAGTAGTATAGTAATGGCGGGGGCTTATAGCAATCAGCCCCAGCATTTT
CDR3aa: CASSIVMAGAYSNQPQHF

d_gene: TRBD2
j_gene: TRBJ2-5
v_gene: TRBV11-3
abundance: NA
CDR3nt: TGTGCCAGCAGCCCGGGACTAGCGGGAGACCAAGAGACCCAGTACTTC
CDR3aa: CASSPGLAGDQETQYF

d_gene: NA
j_gene: TRBJ1-1
v_gene: TRBV5-1
abundance: NA
CDR3nt: TGCGCCAGCAGCTTGGTCGGGGCAGGCCTCACTGAAGCTTTCTTT
CDR3aa: CASSLVGAGLTEAFF

d_gene: NA
j_gene: TRBJ1-3
v_gene: TRBV27
abundance: NA
CDR3nt: TGTGCCAGCAGAAGGGACACGGACTCTGGAAACACCATATATTTT
CDR3aa: CASRRDTDSGNTIYF